The 8 T cell receptor beta chains reported below all come from one sample, sequenced in a study of blood T cell repertoires in COVID-19 (dated by TCRdb to about 2020). The library was obtained by the immunoSEQ multiplex PCR assay. The source is immuneACCESS, and TCRdb retained only in-frame sequences with V and J called. Part of the clones is not carried over; for the studies checked, unresolved V genes explain less than half of this, and the remainder is unexplained. A total of 150,000 to 200,000 clones appear in this sample, roughly four fifths of them only once. The ten largest clonotypes hold approximately 10% of the sample. Material for sequencing was peripheral blood. These receptors were obtained from a man aged 55 to 70 with active or convalescent COVID-19.

The chain employs TRBV7-6 and TRBJ1-1, with 9 bases matching TRBD1. Germline CDR1 is SGHVS and CDR2 is FNYEAQ. The CDR3 loop spans 10 amino acids. The ends lost 8 bases at V and 8 bases at J; junction bases unmatched: 0. Here the CDR3 reads CASGQGEAFF. The CDR3 DNA is TGTGCCAGCGGACAGGGGGAAGCTTTCTTT.

The chain combines TRBV24-1 with TRBJ2-2, with 7 bases lining up with TRBD1. Looked up from germline, CDR1 is KGHDR and CDR2 is SFDVKD. The CDR3 covers 18 residues. The trim removed 3 bases at V and 0 bases at J, leaving 9 bases unmatched. The CDR3 sequence is CATSDRRDSATNTGELFF. The CDR3 nucleotides read TGTGCCACCAGTGATCGACGGGACAGCGCCACGAACACCGGGGAGCTGTTTTTT.

The gene calls are TRBV18 and TRBJ2-3; the match to TRBD2 covers 14 bases. This CDR3 has 18 residues. The ends lost 3 bases at V and 1 base at J; junction bases unmatched: 6. The germline V gene encodes CDR1 KGHSH and CDR2 LQKENI. CDR3 bases: TGTGCCAGCTCACCCGGACTAGCGGGGGGCGTTGGCACAGATACGCAGTATTTT. It encodes CASSPGLAGGVGTDTQYF.

V is TRBV3-1 (or the pseudogene TRBV3-2) and J is TRBJ1-6; 7 bases map to TRBD1. Looked up from germline, CDR1 is LGHDT and CDR2 is YNNKEL (reference sequence). V gave up 4 bases and J gave up 10 bases; unmatched junction bases: 7. This CDR3 has 14 residues. The CDR3, as DNA: TGTGCCAGCAGCCTTGAGACAGGGCTATCACCCCTCCACTTT. It translates to CASSLETGLSPLHF.

This chain joins TRBV7-2 and TRBJ1-6; no definite D call. V gave up 2 bases and J gave up 9 bases, with 5 bases separating them. The germline gives CDR1 SGHTA, CDR2 FQGNSA. The CDR3 loop spans 12 amino acids. CDR3 amino acids: CASSLMSSPLHF. Here the CDR3 DNA reads TGTGCCAGCAGCTTAATGAGTTCACCCCTCCACTTT.

This clone appeared once. This sequence joins TRBV19 and TRBJ1-3, with no clear D. Germline V gives CDR1 LNHDA, CDR2 SQIVND (reference sequence). Trimming cost V 1 base and J 0 bases, with 10 bases left between them. The CDR3 contains 16 residues. The CDR3 loop is CASSIGAGSSGNTIYF. The CDR3 region has the DNA TGTGCCAGTAGTATAGGAGCCGGGAGCTCTGGAAACACCATATATTTT. Together with reference TRBV19 and TRBJ1-3, the CDR3 gives the full variable domain: DGGITQSPKYLFRKEGQNVTLSCEQNLNHDAMYWYRQDPGQGLRLIYYSQIVNDFQKGDIAEGYSVSREKKESFPLTVTSAQKNPTAFYLCASSIGAGSSGNTIYFGEGSWLTVV.

The CDR3: CASSRDRHNQPQHF. CDR3 DNA sequence: TGTGCCAGCAGTAGGGACAGGCACAATCAGCCCCAGCATTTT. This sequence joins TRBV27 and TRBJ1-5, with 8 bases aligning to TRBD1. The length of the CDR3 is 14 residues. The germline V gene encodes CDR1 MNHEY and CDR2 SMNVEV (reference sequence). Trimming removed 5 bases from V and 3 bases from J; junction bases left unmatched: 3.

The V call is TRBV6-6, the J call TRBJ1-5; unclear D gene. Per the germline V gene, CDR1 is MNHNY and CDR2 is SVGAGI (reference sequence). The CDR3 runs 16 residues. Trimming stripped 2 bases from V and 4 bases from J, with 15 bases between. In nucleotides, the CDR3 is TGTGCCAGCAGTTACGGATGGGGAGCTGGGAATCAGCCCCAGCATTTT. This translates into CASSYGWGAGNQPQHF.